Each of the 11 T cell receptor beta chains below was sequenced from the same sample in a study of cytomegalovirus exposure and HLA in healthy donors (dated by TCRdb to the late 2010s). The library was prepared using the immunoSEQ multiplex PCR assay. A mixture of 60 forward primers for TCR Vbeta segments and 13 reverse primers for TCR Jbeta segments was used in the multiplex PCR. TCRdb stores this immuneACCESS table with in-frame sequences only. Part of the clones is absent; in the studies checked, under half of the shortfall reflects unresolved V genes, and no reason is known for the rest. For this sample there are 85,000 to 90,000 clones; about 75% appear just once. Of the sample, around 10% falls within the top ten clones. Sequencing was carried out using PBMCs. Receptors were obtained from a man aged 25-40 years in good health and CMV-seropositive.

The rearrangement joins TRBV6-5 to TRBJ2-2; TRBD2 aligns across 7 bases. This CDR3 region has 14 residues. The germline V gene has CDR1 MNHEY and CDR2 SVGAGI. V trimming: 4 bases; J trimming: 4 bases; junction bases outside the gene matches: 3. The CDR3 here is CASSSGGGTGELFF. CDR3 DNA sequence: TGTGCCAGCAGTTCGGGGGGAGGCACCGGGGAGCTGTTTTTT.

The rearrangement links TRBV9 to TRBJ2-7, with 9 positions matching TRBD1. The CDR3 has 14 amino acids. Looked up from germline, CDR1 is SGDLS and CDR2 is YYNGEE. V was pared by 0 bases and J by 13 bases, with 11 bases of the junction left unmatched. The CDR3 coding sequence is TGTGCCAGCAGCGTAGGTTTAGTGGGGGACAGGGTTTACTTC. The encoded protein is CASSVGLVGDRVYF. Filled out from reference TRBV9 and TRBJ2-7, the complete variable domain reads DSGVTQTPKHLITATGQRVTLRCSPRSGDLSVYWYQQSLDQGLQFLIQYYNGEERAKGNILERFSAQQFPDLHSELNLSSLELGDSALYFCASSVGLVGDRVYFGPGTRLTVT.

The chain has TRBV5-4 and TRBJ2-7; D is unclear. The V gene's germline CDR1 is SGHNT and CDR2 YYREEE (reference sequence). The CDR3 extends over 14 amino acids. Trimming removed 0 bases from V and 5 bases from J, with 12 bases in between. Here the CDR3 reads CASSLGPGSDEQYF. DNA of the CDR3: TGTGCCAGCAGCTTGGGACCAGGTTCGGACGAGCAGTACTTC.

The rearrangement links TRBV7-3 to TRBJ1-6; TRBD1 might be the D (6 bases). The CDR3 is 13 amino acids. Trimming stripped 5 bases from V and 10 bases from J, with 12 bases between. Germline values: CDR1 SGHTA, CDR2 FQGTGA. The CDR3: CASSIIQGSPLHF. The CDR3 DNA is TGTGCCAGCAGCATAATACAGGGATCACCCCTCCACTTT.

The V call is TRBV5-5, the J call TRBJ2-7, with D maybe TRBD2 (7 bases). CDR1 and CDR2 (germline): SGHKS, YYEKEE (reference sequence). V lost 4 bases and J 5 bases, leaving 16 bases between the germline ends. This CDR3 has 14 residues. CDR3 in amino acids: CASSGQGGAHEQYF. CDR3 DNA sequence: TGTGCCAGCAGCGGGCAAGGGGGGGCCCACGAGCAGTACTTC.

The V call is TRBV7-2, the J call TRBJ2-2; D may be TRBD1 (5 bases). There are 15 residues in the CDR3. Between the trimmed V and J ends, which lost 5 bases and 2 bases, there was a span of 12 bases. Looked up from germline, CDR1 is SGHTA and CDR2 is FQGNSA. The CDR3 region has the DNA TGTGCCAGCAGCCCCGGACATTTAAACACCGGGGAGCTGTTTTTT. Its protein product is CASSPGHLNTGELFF. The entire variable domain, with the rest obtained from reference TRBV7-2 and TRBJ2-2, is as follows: GAGVSQSPSNKVTEKGKDVELRCDPISGHTALYWYRQSLGQGLEFLIYFQGNSAPDKSGLPSDRFSAERTGGSVSTLTIQRTQQEDSAVYLCASSPGHLNTGELFFGEGSRLTVL.

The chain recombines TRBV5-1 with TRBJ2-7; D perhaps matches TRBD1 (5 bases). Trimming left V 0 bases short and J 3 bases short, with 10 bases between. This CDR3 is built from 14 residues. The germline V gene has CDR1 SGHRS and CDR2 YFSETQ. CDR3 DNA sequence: TGCGCCAGCAGCTTGGATCAGGGAAGCTACGAGCAGTACTTC. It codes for CASSLDQGSYEQYF. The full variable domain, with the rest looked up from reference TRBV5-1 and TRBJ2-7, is KAGVTQTPRYLIKTRGQQVTLSCSPISGHRSVSWYQQTPGQGLQFLFEYFSETQRNKGNFPGRFSGRQFSNSRSEMNVSTLELGDSALYLCASSLDQGSYEQYFGPGTRLTVT.

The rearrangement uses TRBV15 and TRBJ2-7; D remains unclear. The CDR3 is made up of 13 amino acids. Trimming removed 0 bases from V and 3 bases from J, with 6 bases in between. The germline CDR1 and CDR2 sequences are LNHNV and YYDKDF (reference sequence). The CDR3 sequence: CATSRDSGYEQYF. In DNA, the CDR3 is TGTGCCACCAGCAGAGATTCCGGCTACGAGCAGTACTTC.

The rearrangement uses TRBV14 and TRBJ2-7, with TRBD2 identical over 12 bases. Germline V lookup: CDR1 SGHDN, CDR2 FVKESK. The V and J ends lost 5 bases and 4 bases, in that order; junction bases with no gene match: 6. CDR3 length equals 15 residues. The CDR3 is CASSGRLAGAYEQYF. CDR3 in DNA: TGTGCCAGCAGCGGCCGACTAGCGGGGGCTTACGAGCAGTACTTC.

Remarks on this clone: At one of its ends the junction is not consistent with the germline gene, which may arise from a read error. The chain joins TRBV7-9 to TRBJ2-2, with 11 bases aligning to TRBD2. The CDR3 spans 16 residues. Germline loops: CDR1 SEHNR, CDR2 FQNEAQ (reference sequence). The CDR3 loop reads CSSSPPTSGVSGELFF. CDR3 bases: TGTTCCAGCAGCCCTCCGACTAGCGGGGTCTCCGGGGAGCTGTTTTTT.

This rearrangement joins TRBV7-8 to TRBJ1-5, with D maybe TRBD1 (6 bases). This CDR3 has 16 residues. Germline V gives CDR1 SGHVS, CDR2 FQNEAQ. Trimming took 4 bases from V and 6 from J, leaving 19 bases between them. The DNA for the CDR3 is TGTGCCAGCAGCTCCGATCGCGGGGGGGCGGGTCAGCCCCAGCATTTT. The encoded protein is CASSSDRGGAGQPQHF.